This T cell receptor beta chain originates from a study of T cell responses to AZD1222 COVID-19 vaccine. Whole-study results and caveats: CD4 TCRs covered the whole spike, strongest at regions 160-218 and 743-854. Baseline serology detected seropositivity in only six AZD1222 recipients. A mostly white British donor set with more females was recruited, and clonal diversity was possibly underestimated.

Combined were second doses at about 4 or about 12 weeks. A remark on this clone: Its antigen is not known.

Data came from immunoSEQ multiplex PCR; TCRdb stores just in-frame clones and leaves some out. Of tens of thousands of clones listed, 70% to 90% are singletons. The source of this sequence is an adult who received the AZD1222 COVID-19 vaccine. The specimen was peripheral blood, collected 28 days after the second AZD1222 dose.

The DNA of the CDR3 is TGCGCCAGCAGAGCCTTACCGGGACAGGGGGCAGATACGCAGTATTTT. It yields the protein CASRALPGQGADTQYF. V is TRBV5-1 and J is TRBJ2-3, with 11 bases fitting TRBD1. The CDR3 is 16 residues long. From germline, CDR1 is SGHRS and CDR2 YFSETQ. V lost 5 bases and J lost 4; bases outside the gene matches: 9.